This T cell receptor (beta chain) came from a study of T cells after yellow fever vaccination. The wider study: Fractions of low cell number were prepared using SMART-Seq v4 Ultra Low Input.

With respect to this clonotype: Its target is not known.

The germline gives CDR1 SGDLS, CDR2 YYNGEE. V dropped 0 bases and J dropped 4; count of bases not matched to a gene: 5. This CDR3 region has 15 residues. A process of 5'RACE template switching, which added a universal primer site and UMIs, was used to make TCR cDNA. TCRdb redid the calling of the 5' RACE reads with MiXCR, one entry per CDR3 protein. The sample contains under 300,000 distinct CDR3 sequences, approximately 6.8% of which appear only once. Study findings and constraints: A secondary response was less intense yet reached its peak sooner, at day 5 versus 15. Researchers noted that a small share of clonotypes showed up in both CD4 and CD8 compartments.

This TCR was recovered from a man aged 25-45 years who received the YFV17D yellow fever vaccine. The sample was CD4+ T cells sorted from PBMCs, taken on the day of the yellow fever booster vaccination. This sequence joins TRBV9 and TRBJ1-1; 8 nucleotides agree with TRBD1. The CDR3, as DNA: TGTGCCAGCAGCGTAGGGGGACAGGTAACCACTGAAGCTTTCTTT. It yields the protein CASSVGGQVTTEAFF.